This TCR beta chain came from a study of blood T cell repertoires in COVID-19. Study details: The analysed material was cDNA or gDNA that came from T cells, B-cell-depleted T cells, or PBMCs.

Only in-frame clones appear in the TCRdb table, and some are missing; sequencing was by immunoSEQ multiplex PCR. This table has about 200,000 clones, around 90% appearing once. In assigning cohorts, the study relied on participant-reported clinical history. Germline CDR1 reads MNHEY; CDR2 reads SMNVEV (reference sequence). The junction had 6 bases not matched to a gene; V was cut back by 6 bases and J by 0 bases. The CDR3 totals 15 residues. The sequencing input was PBMCs or T cells enriched from blood (not recorded which). The TCR comes from a woman aged 25 to 39 who had recovered from COVID-19. The chain recombines TRBV27 with TRBJ2-3; 7 bases match TRBD2. The CDR3 loop is CASSPGGGSTDTQYF. CDR3 bases: TGTGCCAGCAGCCCTGGCGGGGGAAGCACAGATACGCAGTATTTT.